The 5 T cell receptor beta chains below all came from one sample that was sequenced in a study of identifying expanded T cells in peripheral blood. Using immunoSEQ multiplex PCR, the repertoire was profiled, and TCRdb retains in-frame clones only, with some absent. The profile shows 75,000 to 90,000 clones, 70% to 90% of them singletons. Sequenced sample: blood. The receptors here all came from a person aged 18 to 70 in good health.

The rearrangement links TRBV18 to TRBJ2-7, with 8 bases aligning to TRBD1. Germline V gene data show CDR1 as KGHSH and CDR2 as LQKENI. The CDR3 extends over 15 amino acids. V trimming: 3 bases; J trimming: 6 bases; junction bases outside the gene matches: 10. The CDR3 protein is CASSPSFGQGVEQYF. The CDR3 region has the DNA TGTGCCAGCTCACCTTCATTCGGACAGGGCGTCGAGCAGTACTTC.

This sequence joins TRBV28 and TRBJ2-4; no reliable D call. Between the trimmed V and J ends, which lost 2 bases and 0 bases, there was a span of 8 bases. There are 15 residues in the CDR3. Germline loops: CDR1 MDHEN, CDR2 SYDVKM. In DNA form, the CDR3 reads TGTGCCAGCAGTTTAAACGGTGGAGCCAAAAACATTCAGTACTTC. Its translation: CASSLNGGAKNIQYF.

Points on this clone: Within the sample, other DNA sequences also encode this same CDR3. This chain connects TRBV7-2 to TRBJ2-5; D uncertain. Between the trimmed V and J ends, which lost 3 bases and 0 bases, there was a span of 2 bases. The V gene's germline CDR1 is SGHTA and CDR2 FQGNSA. The CDR3 extends over 12 amino acids. The CDR3 bases are TGTGCCAGCAGCTTTAACCAAGAGACCCAGTACTTC. Translated: CASSFNQETQYF.

The V and J genes are TRBV27 and TRBJ1-2; no definite D call. Germline loops: CDR1 MNHEY, CDR2 SMNVEV (reference sequence). V shed 2 bases and J shed 0 bases, with 7 bases lying between them. CDR3 length equals 14 residues. Written as DNA, the CDR3 is TGTGCCAGCAGTTTAGCAGGATCTAACTATGGCTACACCTTC. Its protein is CASSLAGSNYGYTF.

The chain combines TRBV18 with TRBJ2-7; 8 bases align to TRBD1. Germline V lookup: CDR1 KGHSH, CDR2 LQKENI. The CDR3 has 14 amino acids. Trimming at V came to 2 bases and at J to 7 bases, leaving 7 bases not matched to a gene. Written as DNA, the CDR3 is TGTGCCAGCTCACCAGGACAGGGACGGAATGAGCAGTACTTC. As protein: CASSPGQGRNEQYF.